This T cell receptor beta chain was profiled in a study of control samples from healthy donors and cancer patients. The CDR3 is made up of 11 amino acids. Per germline, CDR1 SQVTM and CDR2 ANQGSEA. V was shortened by 4 bases and J by 3 bases, with 6 bases between the two germline ends. TCRdb's table, derived via immunoSEQ multiplex PCR, lists solely in-frame clones and lacks some. The sample lists about 190,000 clones; roughly nine tenths were seen once. This clone was detected only a few times. Material: blood. The TCR was taken from a man aged 25 to 40 in good health. The chain has TRBV29-1 and TRBJ1-1; D is uncertain. The CDR3 sequence is CSVVEDTEAFF. The CDR3 DNA follows: TGCAGCGTTGTGGAGGACACTGAAGCTTTCTTT.